The 5 T cell receptor beta chains listed next were all sequenced from one sample in a study of CD8+ T cells in alopecia areata. Following extraction, RNA underwent reverse transcription to cDNA, which served as the sequencing template. Clones were read by immunoSEQ multiplex PCR, and TCRdb kept only the in-frame ones, dropping some. The sample consists of 150,000 or so clones, 49% of them appearing once. The sample in question was CD8+ T cells sorted from blood, obtained at week 0. Receptors originate from a human donor with alopecia areata.

The chain couples TRBV2 to TRBJ1-5; D remains ambiguous. Trimming removed 5 bases from V and 6 bases from J, with 8 bases in between. Germline-derived CDR1 and CDR2 are SNHLY and FYNNEI. The CDR3 runs to 12 residues. Written as DNA, the CDR3 is TGTGCCAGCAGTACATTCTCTCAGCCCCAGCATTTT. Translating it yields CASSTFSQPQHF.

This clone was counted between two and nine times. The V and J genes are TRBV29-1 and TRBJ1-2; D gene unclear. The V gene lost 7 bases and the J gene lost 3 bases, with 12 bases spanning the gap. There are 12 residues in the CDR3. Looked up from germline, CDR1 is SQVTM and CDR2 is ANQGSEA. The CDR3 spells CSARPEDYGYTF. DNA for the CDR3: TGCAGCGCCCGACCGGAGGACTATGGCTACACCTTC.

The CDR3 loop reads CASSLDGPYEQYF. CDR3 nucleotides: TGTGCCAGCAGCTTGGACGGACCCTACGAGCAGTACTTC. The chain recombines TRBV5-4 with TRBJ2-7; no clear D gene. CDR3 length: 13 amino acids. Trimming took off 0 bases at V and 2 bases at J, with 6 bases between the two ends. Per germline, CDR1 SGHNT and CDR2 YYREEE (reference sequence).

This chain joins TRBV6-1 and TRBJ2-7; no definite D call. The CDR3 contains 13 residues. Trimming took off 7 bases at V and 2 bases at J, with 12 bases between the two ends. Germline V gene lookup returns CDR1 MNHNS and CDR2 SASEGT. CDR3 in DNA: TGTGCCAGCATTATTCAAAGTCCCTACGAGCAGTACTTC. Translation gives CASIIQSPYEQYF.

This chain links TRBV6-1 with TRBJ2-7, with D perhaps TRBD1 (6 bases). Trimming shortened V by 6 bases and J by 2 bases, and 17 bases separated the two germline ends. The CDR3 contains 15 residues. Germline V lookup: CDR1 MNHNS, CDR2 SASEGT. In DNA, the CDR3 is TGTGCCAGCAGAATCGGGACACAACCCACCTACGAGCAGTACTTC. Protein sequence: CASRIGTQPTYEQYF.